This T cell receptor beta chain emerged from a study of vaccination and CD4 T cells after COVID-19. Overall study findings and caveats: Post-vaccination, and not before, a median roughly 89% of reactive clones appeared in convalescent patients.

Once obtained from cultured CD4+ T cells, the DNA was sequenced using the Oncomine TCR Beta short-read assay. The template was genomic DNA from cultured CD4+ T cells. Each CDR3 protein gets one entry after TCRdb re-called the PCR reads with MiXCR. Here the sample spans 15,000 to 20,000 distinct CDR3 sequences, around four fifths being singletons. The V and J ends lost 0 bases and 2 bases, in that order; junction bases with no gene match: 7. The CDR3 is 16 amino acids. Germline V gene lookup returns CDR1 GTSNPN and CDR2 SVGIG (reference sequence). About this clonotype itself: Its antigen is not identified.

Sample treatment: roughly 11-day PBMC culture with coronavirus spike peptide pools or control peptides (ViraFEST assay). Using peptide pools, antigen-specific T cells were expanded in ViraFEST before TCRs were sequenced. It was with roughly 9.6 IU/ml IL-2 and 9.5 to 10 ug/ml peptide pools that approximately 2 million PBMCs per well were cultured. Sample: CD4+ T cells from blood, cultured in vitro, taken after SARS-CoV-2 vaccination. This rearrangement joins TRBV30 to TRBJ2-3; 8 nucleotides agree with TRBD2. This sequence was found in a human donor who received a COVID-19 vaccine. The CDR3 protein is CAWSVLWRGATDTQYF. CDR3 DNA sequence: TGTGCCTGGAGTGTACTGTGGCGGGGGGCCACAGATACGCAGTATTTT.